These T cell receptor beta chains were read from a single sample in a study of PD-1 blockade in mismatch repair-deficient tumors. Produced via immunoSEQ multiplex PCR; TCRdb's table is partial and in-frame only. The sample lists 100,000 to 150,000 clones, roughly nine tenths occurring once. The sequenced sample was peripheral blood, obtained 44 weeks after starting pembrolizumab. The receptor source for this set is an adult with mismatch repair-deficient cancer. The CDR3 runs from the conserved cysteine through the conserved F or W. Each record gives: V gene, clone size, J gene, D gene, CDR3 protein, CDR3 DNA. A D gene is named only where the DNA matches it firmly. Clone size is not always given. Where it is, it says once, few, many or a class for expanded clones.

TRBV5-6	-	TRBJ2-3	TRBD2	CASSPGGRGTDTQYF	TGTGCCAGCAGCCCAGGCGGGAGGGGCACAGATACGCAGTATTTT
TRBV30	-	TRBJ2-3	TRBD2	CAWKGLAGASSTDTQYF	TGTGCCTGGAAGGGACTAGCGGGAGCTTCTAGCACAGATACGCAGTATTTT
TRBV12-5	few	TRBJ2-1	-	CASGLGGGANEQFF	TGTGCTAGTGGTTTGGGCGGAGGGGCTAATGAGCAGTTCTTC
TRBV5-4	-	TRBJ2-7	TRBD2	CASRIAGTKPYEQYF	TGTGCCAGCAGGATAGCGGGAACAAAACCCTACGAGCAGTACTTC
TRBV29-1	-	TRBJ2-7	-	CSVTVSYEQYF	TGCAGCGTTACAGTGTCCTACGAGCAGTACTTC
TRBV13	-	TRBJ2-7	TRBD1	CASSLGTGGTYEQYF	TGTGCCAGCAGCCTAGGAACAGGGGGCACCTACGAGCAGTACTTC
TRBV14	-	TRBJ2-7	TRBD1	CASSQSHRTGVEQYF	TGTGCCAGCAGCCAAAGCCATAGAACAGGGGTAGAGCAGTACTTC
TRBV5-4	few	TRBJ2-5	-	CASSLPGGETQYF	TGTGCCAGCAGCTTGCCGGGTGGAGAGACCCAGTACTTC
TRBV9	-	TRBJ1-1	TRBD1	CASSDQQGGNTEAFF	TGTGCCAGCAGCGACCAACAGGGGGGGAACACTGAAGCTTTCTTT
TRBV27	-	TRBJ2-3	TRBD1	CASSFGKGAGRTADTQYF	TGTGCCAGCAGTTTTGGTAAGGGGGCGGGCCGCACCGCAGATACGCAGTATTTT
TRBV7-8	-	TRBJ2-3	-	CASSLVRGVGRSTDTQYF	TGTGCCAGCAGCTTAGTTAGGGGAGTGGGCCGAAGCACAGATACGCAGTATTTT
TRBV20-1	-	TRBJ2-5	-	CSGAGQETQYF	TGCAGTGGGGCGGGTCAAGAGACCCAGTACTTC
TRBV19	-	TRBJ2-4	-	CASSPRTENIQYF	TGTGCCAGTAGTCCAAGGACAGAAAACATTCAGTACTTC
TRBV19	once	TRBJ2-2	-	CASRDGGNTGELFF	TGTGCCAGTAGAGACGGGGGCAACACCGGGGAGCTGTTTTTT
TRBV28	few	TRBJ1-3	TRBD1	CASSLTPRQGAQHSGNTIYF	TGTGCCAGCAGTTTAACCCCCCGACAGGGGGCACAACACTCTGGAAACACCATATATTTT
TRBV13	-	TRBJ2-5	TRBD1	CASSSRQGGVMETQYF	TGTGCCAGCAGCTCCCGACAGGGGGGGGTCATGGAGACCCAGTACTTC
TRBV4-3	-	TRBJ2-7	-	CASSQEGRAYEQYF	TGCGCCAGCAGCCAAGAAGGCAGGGCCTACGAGCAGTACTTC
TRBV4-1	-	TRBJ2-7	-	CASSQVQAIGDEQYF	TGCGCCAGCAGCCAAGTGCAGGCTATAGGCGACGAGCAGTACTTC
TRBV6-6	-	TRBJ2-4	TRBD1	CASRPTGAHKNIQYF	TGTGCCAGCAGACCTACAGGGGCCCACAAAAACATTCAGTACTTC
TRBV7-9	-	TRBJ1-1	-	CASSLVGPEAFF	TGTGCCAGCAGCTTAGTGGGACCTGAAGCTTTCTTT
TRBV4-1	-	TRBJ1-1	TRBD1	CASSQAGTGGNTEAFF	TGCGCCAGCAGCCAAGCCGGGACAGGGGGGAACACTGAAGCTTTCTTT
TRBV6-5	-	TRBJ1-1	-	CASSYGATEAFF	TGTGCCAGCAGTTACGGGGCCACTGAAGCTTTCTTT
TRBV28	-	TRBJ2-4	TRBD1	CASSGTENIQYF	TGTGCCAGCAGTGGGACAGAGAACATTCAGTACTTC
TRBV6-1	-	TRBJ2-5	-	CASRGVRETQYF	TGTGCCAGCAGGGGAGTGCGAGAGACCCAGTACTTC
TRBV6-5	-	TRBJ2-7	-	CASSRDASYEQYF	TGTGCCAGCAGTCGCGACGCTTCCTACGAGCAGTACTTC
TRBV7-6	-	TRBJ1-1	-	CASSLGTENTEAFF	TGTGCCAGCAGCTTGGGGACGGAGAACACTGAAGCTTTCTTT
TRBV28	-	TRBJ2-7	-	CASSPLRIEQYF	TGTGCCAGCAGTCCACTCCGGATCGAGCAGTACTTC
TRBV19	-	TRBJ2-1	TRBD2	CASSSFGLAGSNEQFF	TGTGCCAGTAGCTCTTTTGGACTAGCGGGAAGCAATGAGCAGTTCTTC
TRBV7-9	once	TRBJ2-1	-	CASSLESSEYNEQFF	TGTGCCAGCAGCTTAGAGTCTAGCGAGTACAATGAGCAGTTCTTC
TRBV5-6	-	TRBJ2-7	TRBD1	CASSFGTAIYEQYF	TGTGCCAGCAGCTTTGGGACAGCGATCTACGAGCAGTACTTC
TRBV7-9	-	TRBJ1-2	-	CASSFRQALGYTF	TGTGCCAGCAGCTTCCGACAGGCTCTTGGCTACACCTTC
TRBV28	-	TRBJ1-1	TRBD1	CASSFPTGAGIGAFF	TGTGCCAGCAGTTTCCCTACAGGGGCGGGTATTGGGGCTTTCTTT
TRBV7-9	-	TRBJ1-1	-	CASSLVVDTEAFF	TGTGCCAGCAGCTTAGTGGTTGACACTGAAGCTTTCTTT
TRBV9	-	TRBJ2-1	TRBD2	CASSGGRGLAEYNEQFF	TGTGCCAGCAGCGGTGGTAGGGGACTAGCGGAGTACAATGAGCAGTTCTTC
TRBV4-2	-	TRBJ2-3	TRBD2	CASSQDKREGWRDTQYF	TGTGCCAGCAGCCAAGATAAGAGGGAGGGGTGGCGAGATACGCAGTATTTT
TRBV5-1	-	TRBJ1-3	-	CASSLQGQIGNTIYF	TGCGCCAGCAGCTTGCAGGGACAAATTGGAAACACCATATATTTT
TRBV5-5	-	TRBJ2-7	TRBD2	CASSPRLAGAYEQYF	TGTGCCAGCAGTCCCAGACTAGCGGGAGCCTACGAGCAGTACTTC
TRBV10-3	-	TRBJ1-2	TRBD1	CASNTQGTYGYTF	TGTGCCAGCAATACACAGGGGACCTATGGCTACACCTTC
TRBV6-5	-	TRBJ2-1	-	CASSKQGTSNEQFF	TGTGCCAGCAGTAAACAGGGTACCTCCAATGAGCAGTTCTTC
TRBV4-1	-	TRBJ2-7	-	CASSPGGRGKGEQYF	TGCGCCAGCAGCCCTGGGGGCAGGGGAAAGGGCGAGCAGTACTTC
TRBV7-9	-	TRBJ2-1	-	CASSPQQGRFYNEQFF	TGTGCCAGCAGCCCCCAGCAGGGTAGGTTCTACAATGAGCAGTTCTTC
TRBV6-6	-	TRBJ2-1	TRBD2	CASSYSASGAYNEQFF	TGTGCCAGCAGTTACTCGGCTAGCGGGGCTTACAATGAGCAGTTCTTC
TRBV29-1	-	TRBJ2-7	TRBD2	CSVEGLAGGSYEQYF	TGCAGCGTTGAAGGACTAGCGGGAGGGTCCTACGAGCAGTACTTC
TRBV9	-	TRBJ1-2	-	CASSLYYGYTF	TGTGCCAGCAGTCTATACTATGGCTACACCTTC
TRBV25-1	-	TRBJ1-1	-	CASSDTARRVGEAFF	TGTGCCAGCAGTGATACGGCCCGACGGGTGGGTGAAGCTTTCTTT
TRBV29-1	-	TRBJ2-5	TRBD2	CSVEAGLAGQETQYF	TGCAGCGTTGAGGCCGGACTAGCGGGACAAGAGACCCAGTACTTC
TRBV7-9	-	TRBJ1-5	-	CASSLEGNYQPQHF	TGTGCCAGCAGCTTAGAGGGGAATTATCAGCCCCAGCATTTT
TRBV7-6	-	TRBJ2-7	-	CASSLAGDRPEQYF	TGCGCCAGCAGCTTAGCCGGAGACCGCCCCGAGCAGTACTTC
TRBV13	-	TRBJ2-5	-	CASSLGPRERETQYF	TGTGCCAGCAGCTTAGGCCCCAGGGAAAGGGAGACCCAGTACTTC
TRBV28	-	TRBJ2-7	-	CASRDSGQHSNEQYF	TGTGCCAGCAGGGACTCGGGACAACACTCTAACGAGCAGTACTTC
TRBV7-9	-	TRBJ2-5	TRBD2	CASSQAGGKETQYF	TGTGCCAGCAGCCAAGCGGGGGGAAAAGAGACCCAGTACTTC
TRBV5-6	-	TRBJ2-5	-	CASSFFTGRETQYF	TGTGCCAGCAGCTTTTTCACAGGGAGAGAGACCCAGTACTTC
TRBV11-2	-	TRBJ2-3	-	CASTNEGWATDTQYF	TGTGCCAGCACAAACGAGGGGTGGGCCACAGATACGCAGTATTTT
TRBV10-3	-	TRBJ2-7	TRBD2	CAISDRTSGSEQYF	TGTGCCATCAGCGATCGGACTAGCGGGAGCGAGCAGTACTTC
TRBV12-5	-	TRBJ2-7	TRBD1	CASGLVIPGQGHREQYF	TGTGCTAGTGGTTTGGTAATCCCGGGACAGGGGCATAGAGAGCAGTACTTC
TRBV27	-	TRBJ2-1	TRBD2	CASSPGTSGYNEQFF	TGTGCCAGCAGTCCCGGGACTAGCGGCTACAATGAGCAGTTCTTC
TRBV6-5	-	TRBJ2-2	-	CASSYSAGLSTGELFF	TGTGCCAGCAGTTACTCTGCTGGGTTGAGCACCGGGGAGCTGTTTTTT
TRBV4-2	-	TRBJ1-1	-	CASSSGQGEAFF	TGTGCCAGCAGCTCCGGGCAGGGTGAAGCTTTCTTT